This T cell receptor (beta chain) is from a study of cytomegalovirus exposure and HLA in healthy donors. Although they were nominally healthy when sampled, donors likely had unrecorded immune exposures. This CDR3 region has 13 residues. In germline, CDR1 is MNHNY, CDR2 SVGAGI (reference sequence). V was cut by 4 bases and J by 6 bases, with 10 bases left in between. Researchers ran the PCR with 60 Vbeta and 13 Jbeta primers. Per the authors' pipeline: Unique TCR beta chains numbered roughly 84 million in a later analysis, with about 11 million shared. The data were produced by immunoSEQ multiplex PCR, yet TCRdb's version contains in-frame clones alone and is incomplete. From that table come the V and J calls and clone size; the DNA was used to work out D and trimming. The sample contains approximately 91,000 clones, roughly 86% of which appear only once.

The sequenced sample consisted of PBMCs. This receptor was taken from a man aged 25-40 years in good health and CMV-seropositive. The chain carries TRBV6-6 and TRBJ2-4; weak D call: TRBD1 (5 bases). CDR3 region: CASSSGQLNIQYF. CDR3 nucleotides: TGTGCCAGCAGTTCCGGACAACTAAACATTCAGTACTTC.